The following is a TCR beta chain sequence with its context. The sample comes from a study of brain metastases from non-small cell lung cancer. Profiled with immunoSEQ multiplex PCR; TCRdb holds only in-frame clones, not every one. The table includes 1,500 to 2,000 clones, about 88% detected once. The sequenced sample was tumor-adjacent normal tissue. The receptor was isolated from a donor at least 40 years old with non-small cell lung cancer.

As DNA, the CDR3 is TGTGCCTGGAATGTACGCGGGGGGGTGGACACCGGGGAGCTGTTTTTT. Amino acids: CAWNVRGGVDTGELFF. This chain connects TRBV30 to TRBJ2-2; 9 nucleotides agree with TRBD2. The CDR3 runs to 16 residues. V lost 4 bases to trimming and J lost 3 bases; unmatched junction nucleotides: 9. Germline V gene lookup returns CDR1 GTSNPN and CDR2 SVGIG (reference sequence).